This T cell receptor (beta chain) is from a study of blood T cell repertoires in COVID-19. The wider study: Researchers got acute and convalescent COVID-19 samples from the United States, Italy and Spain. PBMCs, B-cell-depleted T cells, or T cells were the source of the cDNA or gDNA that made up the material.

In the study's own analysis: How many nucleated cells were present was estimated from reference gene primer amplification. Repertoires were generated with immunoSEQ multiplex PCR, while TCRdb's copy carries only in-frame clones and drops some. The V and J calls and the clone size are those of that table, but D and trimming were determined from the DNA. The data show 120,000 or so clones, around 87% seen once. Germline V gene data show CDR1 as LNHDA and CDR2 as SQIVND (reference sequence). V was cut by 10 bases and J by 6 bases, with 16 bases left in between. This CDR3 is built from 13 residues. The chain joins TRBV19 to TRBJ1-5, with D possibly TRBD1 on 6 matching bases. Sample: peripheral blood. This receptor was identified in a woman in her 70s with acute or convalescent COVID-19. This chain's CDR3 is CATSPGEGQPQHF. CDR3 nucleotide sequence: TGTGCCACCAGCCCAGGGGAGGGTCAGCCCCAGCATTTT.